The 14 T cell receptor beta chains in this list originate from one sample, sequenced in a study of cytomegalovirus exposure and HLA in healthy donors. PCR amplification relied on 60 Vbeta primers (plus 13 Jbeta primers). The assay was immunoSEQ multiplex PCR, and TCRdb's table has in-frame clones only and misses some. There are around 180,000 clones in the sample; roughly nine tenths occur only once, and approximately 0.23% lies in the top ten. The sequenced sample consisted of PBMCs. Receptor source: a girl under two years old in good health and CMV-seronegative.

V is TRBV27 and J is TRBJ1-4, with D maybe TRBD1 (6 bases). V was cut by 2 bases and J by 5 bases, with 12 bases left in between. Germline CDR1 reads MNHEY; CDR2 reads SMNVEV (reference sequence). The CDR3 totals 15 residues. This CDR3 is CASSLNGQRNEKLFF. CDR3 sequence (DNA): TGTGCCAGCAGTTTAAACGGACAGAGAAATGAAAAACTGTTTTTT.

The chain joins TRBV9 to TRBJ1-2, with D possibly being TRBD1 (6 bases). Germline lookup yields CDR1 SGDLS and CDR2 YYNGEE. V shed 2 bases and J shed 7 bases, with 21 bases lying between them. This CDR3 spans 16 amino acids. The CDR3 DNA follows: TGTGCCAGCAGCGTCCGTAGTGGGCCACAGGGTAGTGGCTACACCTTC. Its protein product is CASSVRSGPQGSGYTF.

Here the CDR3 DNA reads TGCAGCGTTGCCGATAGGAGCTCCTACAATGAGCAGTTCTTC. This encodes CSVADRSSYNEQFF. The chain carries TRBV29-1 and TRBJ2-1; D gene ambiguous. Germline CDR1 SQVTM, CDR2 ANQGSEA. The CDR3 extends over 14 amino acids. V gave up 4 bases and J gave up 0 bases, with 10 bases separating them.

This CDR3 is CAWSVWASLSTDTQYF. The CDR3 nucleotides are TGTGCCTGGAGTGTATGGGCCAGTCTAAGCACAGATACGCAGTATTTT. The gene calls are TRBV30 and TRBJ2-3; D remains ambiguous. Germline lookup yields CDR1 GTSNPN and CDR2 SVGIG (reference sequence). CDR3 size: 16 residues. V was clipped by 0 bases and J by 0 bases, with 13 bases between them.

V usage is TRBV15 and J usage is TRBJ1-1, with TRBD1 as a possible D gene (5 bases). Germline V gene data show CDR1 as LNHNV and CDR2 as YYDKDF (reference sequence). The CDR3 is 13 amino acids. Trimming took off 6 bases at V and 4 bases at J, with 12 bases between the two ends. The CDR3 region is CATRDGGGTEAFF. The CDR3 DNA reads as TGTGCCACCAGGGACGGGGGGGGCACTGAAGCTTTCTTT.

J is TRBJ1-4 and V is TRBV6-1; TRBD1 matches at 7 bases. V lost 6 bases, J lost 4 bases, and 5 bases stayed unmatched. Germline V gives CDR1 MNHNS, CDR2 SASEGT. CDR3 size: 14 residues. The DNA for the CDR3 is TGTGCCAGCAGCGTGGGACAGTTTAATGAAAAACTGTTTTTT. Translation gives CASSVGQFNEKLFF.

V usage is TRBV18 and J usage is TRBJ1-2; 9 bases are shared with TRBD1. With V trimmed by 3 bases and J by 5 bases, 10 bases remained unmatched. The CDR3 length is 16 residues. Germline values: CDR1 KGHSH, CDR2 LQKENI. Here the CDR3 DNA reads TGTGCCAGCTCACCGGGACAGGGATCCTTACGATATGGCTACACCTTC. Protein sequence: CASSPGQGSLRYGYTF.

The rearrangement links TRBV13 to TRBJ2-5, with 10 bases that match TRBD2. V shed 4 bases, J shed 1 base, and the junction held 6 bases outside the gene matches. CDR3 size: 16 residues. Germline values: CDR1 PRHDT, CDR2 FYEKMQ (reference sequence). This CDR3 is CASSYRLAGCQETQYF. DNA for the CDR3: TGTGCCAGCAGCTACCGACTAGCGGGTTGCCAAGAGACCCAGTACTTC.

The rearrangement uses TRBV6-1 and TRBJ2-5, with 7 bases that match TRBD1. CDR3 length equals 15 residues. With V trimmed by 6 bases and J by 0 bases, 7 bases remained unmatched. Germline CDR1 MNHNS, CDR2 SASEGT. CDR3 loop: CASSLTGYHQETQYF. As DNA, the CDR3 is TGTGCCAGCAGCCTGACAGGGTATCACCAAGAGACCCAGTACTTC.

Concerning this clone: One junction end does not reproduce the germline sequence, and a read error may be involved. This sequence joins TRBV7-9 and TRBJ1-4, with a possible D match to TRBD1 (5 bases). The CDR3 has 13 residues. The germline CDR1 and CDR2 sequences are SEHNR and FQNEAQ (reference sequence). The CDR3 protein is CSSKGESNEKLFF. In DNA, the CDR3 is TGTTCCAGCAAAGGGGAATCTAATGAAAAACTGTTTTTT.

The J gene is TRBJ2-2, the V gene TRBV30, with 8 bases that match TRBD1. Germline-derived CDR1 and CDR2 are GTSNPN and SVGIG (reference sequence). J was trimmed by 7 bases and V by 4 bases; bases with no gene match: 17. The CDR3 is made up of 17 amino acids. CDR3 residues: CAWNAFRGDRSRGELFF. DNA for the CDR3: TGTGCCTGGAATGCTTTTAGGGGGGACAGGTCACGCGGGGAGCTGTTTTTT.

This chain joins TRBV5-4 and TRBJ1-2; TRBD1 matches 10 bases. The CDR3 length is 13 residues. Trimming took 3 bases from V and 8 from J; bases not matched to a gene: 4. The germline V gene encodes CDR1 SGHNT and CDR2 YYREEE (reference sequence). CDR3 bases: TGTGCCAGCAGCTGGGACAGGGGTTCCGGCTACACCTTC. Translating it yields CASSWDRGSGYTF.

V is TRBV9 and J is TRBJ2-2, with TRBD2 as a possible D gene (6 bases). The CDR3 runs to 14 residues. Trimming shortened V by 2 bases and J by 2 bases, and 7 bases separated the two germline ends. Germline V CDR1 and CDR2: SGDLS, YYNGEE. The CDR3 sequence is CASSVDYNTGELFF. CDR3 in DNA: TGTGCCAGCAGCGTGGACTACAACACCGGGGAGCTGTTTTTT.

DNA of the CDR3: TGTGCCAGCAGCCAGGTCCGACTAGCGGAATACGAGCAGTACTTC. Translation: CASSQVRLAEYEQYF. The V and J genes are TRBV4-2 and TRBJ2-7; TRBD2 aligns across 9 bases. V gave up 3 bases and J gave up 4 bases; unmatched junction bases: 7. Germline loops: CDR1 LGHNA, CDR2 YNFKEQ. This CDR3 is 15 amino acids long.